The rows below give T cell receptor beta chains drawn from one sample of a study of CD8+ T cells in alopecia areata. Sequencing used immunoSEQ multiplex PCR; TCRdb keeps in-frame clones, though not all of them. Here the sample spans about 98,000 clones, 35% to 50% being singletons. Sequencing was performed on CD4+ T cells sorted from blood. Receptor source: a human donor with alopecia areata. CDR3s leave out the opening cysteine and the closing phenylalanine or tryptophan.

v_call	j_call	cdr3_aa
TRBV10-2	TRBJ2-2	ASRLLAGENTGELF
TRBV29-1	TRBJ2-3	SSRGTDTQY
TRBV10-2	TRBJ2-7	ASRPLRDYEQY
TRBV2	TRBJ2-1	ASRGLAGASGEQF
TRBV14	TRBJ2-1	ASSQHIGNYNEQF
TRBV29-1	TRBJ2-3	SVQGGSSSTDTQY
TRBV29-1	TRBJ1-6	SVGNTARSPLH
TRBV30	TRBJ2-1	AWSVIRQGDTYNEQF
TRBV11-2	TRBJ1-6	ASSGHRDPAINSPLH
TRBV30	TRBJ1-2	AWTDRGSFGYT
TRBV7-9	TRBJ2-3	ASSGLAGTDTQY
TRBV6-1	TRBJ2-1	ASSEFVRLSEQF
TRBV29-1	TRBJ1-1	SVVAQLNTEAF
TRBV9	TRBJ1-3	ASSVDSPSSGNTIY
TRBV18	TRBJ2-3	AGEAGGTDTQY
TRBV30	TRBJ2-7	AWISGTRGSYEQY
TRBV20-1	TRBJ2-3	SALRQDTQY